This TCR beta chain was identified in a study of technical replicates of blood from several donors. This CDR3 is built from 12 residues. Per the germline V gene, CDR1 is PRHDT and CDR2 is FYEKMQ (reference sequence). V gave up 5 bases and J gave up 6 bases, with 10 bases separating them. TCRdb keeps only in-frame clones here, not all; method: immunoSEQ multiplex PCR. The sample lists more than 65,000 clones; over 85% were seen once. V gene TRBV13 combines with J gene TRBJ1-2, with a weak D call TRBD1 (5 bases). This sequence originates from a human donor in good health. The sequenced material came from T cells isolated from PBMCs. CDR3 sequence reads: CASSIGGDGYTF. Here the CDR3 DNA reads TGTGCCAGCAGCATCGGGGGAGATGGCTACACCTTC.